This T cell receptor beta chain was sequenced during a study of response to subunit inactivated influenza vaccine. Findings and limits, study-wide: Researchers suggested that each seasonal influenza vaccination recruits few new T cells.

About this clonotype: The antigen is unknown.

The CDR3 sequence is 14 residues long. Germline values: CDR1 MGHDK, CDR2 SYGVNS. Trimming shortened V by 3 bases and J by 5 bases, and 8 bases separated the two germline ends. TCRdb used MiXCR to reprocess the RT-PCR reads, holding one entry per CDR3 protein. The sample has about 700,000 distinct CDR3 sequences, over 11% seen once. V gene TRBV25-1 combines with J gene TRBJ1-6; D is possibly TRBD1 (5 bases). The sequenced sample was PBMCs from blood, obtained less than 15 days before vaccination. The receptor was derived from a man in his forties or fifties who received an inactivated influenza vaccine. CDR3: CASSEGQHNSPLHF. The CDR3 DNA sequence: TGTGCCAGCAGTGAGGGGCAGCATAATTCACCCCTCCACTTT.